Below are 28 T cell receptor beta chains sequenced from a single sample in a study of T-cell memory formation after mild COVID-19. TCRdb re-called the 5' RACE reads with MiXCR, one entry per CDR3 protein. The table includes 350,000 or so distinct CDR3 sequences, 20% detected once. The sequencing input was PBMCs or a T cell subset sorted from them (not recorded which). The receptors derive from a man aged 18-30 years who had mild COVID-19 (a few samples of this study predate the infection). Cell type and time point are not known.

This clonotype was counted once. The CDR3 region has the DNA TGTGCCAGCAGCCCCATGGGAGGAATCAACTATGGCTACACCTTC. It encodes CASSPMGGINYGYTF. The rearrangement links TRBV6-4 to TRBJ1-2; D is ambiguous. Germline V lookup: CDR1 MRHNA, CDR2 SNTAGT. CDR3 size: 15 residues. Trimming pared 6 bases from V and 2 bases from J, leaving 16 bases between.

This rearrangement joins TRBV5-1 to TRBJ2-7, with D possibly being TRBD1 (5 bases). The germline V gene has CDR1 SGHRS and CDR2 YFSETQ. V dropped 5 bases and J dropped 5 bases, with 8 bases sitting between them. The CDR3 covers 11 residues. Here the CDR3 reads CASRGVHEQYF. The CDR3 nucleotides are TGCGCCAGCAGAGGGGTTCACGAGCAGTACTTC.

J is TRBJ1-1 and V is TRBV7-9; 7 nucleotides line up with TRBD1. Trimming took 5 bases from V and 6 from J; bases not matched to a gene: 12. The CDR3 is made up of 15 amino acids. Looked up from germline, CDR1 is SEHNR and CDR2 is FQNEAQ (reference sequence). The CDR3 here is CASSPTRQGRAEAFF. CDR3 in DNA: TGTGCCAGCAGCCCTACTAGACAGGGCAGGGCTGAAGCTTTCTTT.

This rearrangement joins TRBV4-2 to TRBJ1-2; no definite D call. There are 12 residues in the CDR3. Trimming stripped 6 bases from V and 4 bases from J, with 9 bases between. CDR1 and CDR2 from the germline V gene are LGHNA and YNFKEQ. CDR3 region: CASRNLPYGYTF. The CDR3 DNA is TGTGCCAGCAGGAACCTTCCCTATGGCTACACCTTC.

This clonotype was seen repeatedly, ten times or more. J is TRBJ2-1 and V is TRBV7-4; D possibly corresponds to TRBD1 (6 bases). V was cut by 2 bases and J by 7 bases, with 15 bases left in between. CDR3 length equals 15 residues. Germline CDR1 reads SGHVT; CDR2 reads SQSDAQ. CDR3 nucleotide sequence: TGTGCCAGCAGCTTAAGGGGGTGCCCTCGGAATGAGCAGTTCTTC. Protein product: CASSLRGCPRNEQFF. Using reference TRBV7-4 and TRBJ2-1 for the parts outside the CDR3, the full variable domain is GAGVSQSPRYKVAKRGRDVALRCDSISGHVTLYWYRQTLGQGSEVLTYSQSDAQRDKSGRPSGRFSAERPERSVSTLKIQRTEQGDSAVYLCASSLRGCPRNEQFFGPGTRLTVL.

This sequence joins TRBV11-2 and TRBJ2-2; D call uncertain. There are 13 residues in the CDR3. V lost 3 bases, J lost 3 bases, and 5 bases lay in between. The germline V gene has CDR1 SGHAT and CDR2 FQNNGV. The chain's CDR3 is CASSFYDTGELFF. In DNA form, the CDR3 reads TGTGCCAGCAGCTTCTACGACACCGGGGAGCTGTTTTTT. The entire variable domain, with the rest obtained from reference TRBV11-2 and TRBJ2-2, is as follows: EAGVAQSPRYKIIEKRQSVAFWCNPISGHATLYWYQQILGQGPKLLIQFQNNGVVDDSQLPKDRFSAERLKGVDSTLKIQPAKLEDSAVYLCASSFYDTGELFFGEGSRLTVL.

This clonotype has ten or more counts. The chain is built from TRBV9 and TRBJ2-3; 9 bases map to TRBD2. The CDR3 covers 14 residues. Germline CDR1 reads SGDLS; CDR2 reads YYNGEE. J was trimmed by 4 bases and V by 3 bases; bases with no gene match: 3. The CDR3 is CASSATSGPDTQYF. The CDR3 nucleotides read TGTGCCAGCAGCGCGACTAGCGGCCCAGATACGCAGTATTTT. Complete variable domain (other parts from reference TRBV9 and TRBJ2-3): DSGVTQTPKHLITATGQRVTLRCSPRSGDLSVYWYQQSLDQGLQFLIQYYNGEERAKGNILERFSAQQFPDLHSELNLSSLELGDSALYFCASSATSGPDTQYFGPGTRLTVL.

This clonotype has only a few counts. The V call is TRBV6-5, the J call TRBJ1-2; 7 nucleotides agree with TRBD1. The trim removed 0 bases at V and 4 bases at J, leaving 5 bases unmatched. This CDR3 is 15 amino acids long. The germline V gene encodes CDR1 MNHEY and CDR2 SVGAGI. The CDR3 region is CASSYSRQGSYGYTF. CDR3 coding DNA: TGTGCCAGCAGTTACTCCCGACAGGGATCCTATGGCTACACCTTC.

The genes are TRBV2 and TRBJ1-1, with a weak D call TRBD1 (6 bases). The germline V gene encodes CDR1 SNHLY and CDR2 FYNNEI. Trimming shortened V by 9 bases and J by 4 bases, and 15 bases separated the two germline ends. The CDR3 loop spans 13 amino acids. CDR3 nucleotide sequence: TGTGCCAGTAGACGGGAACAGGGCACTGAAGCTTTCTTT. It translates to CASRREQGTEAFF.

This clonotype turned up a few times. In DNA, the CDR3 is TGTGCCAGCAGCGCCGGACAGGTCGGGGAAAATGAAAAACTGTTTTTT. As protein: CASSAGQVGENEKLFF. The rearrangement links TRBV7-9 to TRBJ1-4, with 7 positions matching TRBD1. With V trimmed by 5 bases and J by 5 bases, 11 bases remained unmatched. The CDR3 totals 16 residues. Per the germline V gene, CDR1 is SEHNR and CDR2 is FQNEAQ (reference sequence).

This clonotype was seen a few times. The V and J genes are TRBV5-1 and TRBJ2-5, with D possibly matching TRBD2 (5 bases). CDR1 and CDR2 from the germline V gene are SGHRS and YFSETQ. The V and J ends lost 1 base and 5 bases respectively, with 12 bases between them. The CDR3 runs to 14 residues. The CDR3 DNA sequence: TGCGCCAGCAGCTTGATGGAGGTCCGGGAGACCCAGTACTTC. This codes for CASSLMEVRETQYF.

This sequence joins TRBV5-1 and TRBJ1-1, with 9 bases lining up with TRBD1. There are 13 residues in the CDR3. V shed 0 bases and J 11 bases; nucleotides not matched to a gene: 5. Germline CDR1 and CDR2: SGHRS and YFSETQ. The chain's CDR3 is CASSLVGTGPAFF. CDR3 bases: TGCGCCAGCAGCTTGGTGGGGACAGGGCCTGCTTTCTTT.

The chain uses TRBV11-2 and TRBJ1-6; D gene unclear. The ends were cut back, 1 base at V and 4 bases at J, with 17 bases in the middle. The CDR3 loop spans 18 amino acids. Germline V gene sequence: CDR1 SGHAT, CDR2 FQNNGV. In nucleotides, the CDR3 is TGTGCCAGCAGCTTAGCGGTCCGCTCCCATCGATATAATTCACCCCTCCACTTT. Residues: CASSLAVRSHRYNSPLHF.

This clonotype turned up a few times. The genes are TRBV12-3 or TRBV12-4 and TRBJ2-1; 9 bases line up with TRBD1. This CDR3 has 20 amino acids. The ends lost 7 bases at V and 4 bases at J; junction bases unmatched: 23. In DNA form, the CDR3 reads TGTGCCAGCACCATCTCTCCGGGACAGGGAGATGGTTACGCATACAATGAGCAGTTCTTC. Translating gives CASTISPGQGDGYAYNEQFF.

This clonotype occurred a few times. This chain uses TRBV9 with TRBJ2-1, with D possibly called TRBD1 or TRBD2 (5 bases each). The CDR3 totals 13 residues. Germline-derived CDR1 and CDR2 are SGDLS and YYNGEE. Trimming pared 3 bases from V and 4 bases from J, leaving 8 bases between. In DNA form, the CDR3 reads TGTGCCAGCAGCGGGGACGCATACAATGAGCAGTTCTTC. Translation: CASSGDAYNEQFF.

This clonotype has more than one count but fewer than ten. This sequence joins TRBV15 and TRBJ2-7; D gene ambiguous. Germline assignment: CDR1 LNHNV and CDR2 YYDKDF (reference sequence). Trimming took off 1 base at V and 3 bases at J, with 7 bases between the two ends. This CDR3 spans 13 amino acids. The CDR3 sequence: CATSRASSYEQYF. CDR3 nucleotide sequence: TGTGCCACCAGCAGAGCCTCTAGCTACGAGCAGTACTTC.

This chain uses TRBV6-2 or TRBV6-3 with TRBJ1-2; 10 nucleotides align to TRBD1. The CDR3 runs to 13 residues. Germline loops: CDR1 MNHEY, CDR2 SVGEGT. With V trimmed by 6 bases and J by 7 bases, 5 bases remained unmatched. Here the CDR3 DNA reads TGTGCCAGCAGGCCGGGACAGGGGACTGGCTACACCTTC. Its translation: CASRPGQGTGYTF.

The chain links TRBV6-1 to TRBJ1-1; 12 nucleotides match TRBD1. This CDR3 spans 17 amino acids. The ends lost 0 bases at V and 2 bases at J; junction bases unmatched: 4. The V gene's germline CDR1 is MNHNS and CDR2 SASEGT. CDR3 loop: CASSEALGQGANTEAFF. The CDR3 DNA follows: TGTGCCAGCAGTGAAGCGCTGGGACAGGGGGCCAACACTGAAGCTTTCTTT.

This clonotype was observed a handful of times. The chain combines TRBV11-1 with TRBJ2-4; D is perhaps TRBD1 or TRBD2 (5 bases each). The CDR3 is 14 residues long. Germline V CDR1 and CDR2: SGHAT, FQDESV (reference sequence). V lost 4 bases to trimming and J lost 9 bases, with 16 bases between them. This CDR3 reads CASSYEGPASIQYF. In nucleotides, the CDR3 is TGTGCCAGCAGCTACGAGGGGCCCGCAAGCATTCAGTACTTC.

The rearrangement uses TRBV4-1 and TRBJ1-1; 8 bases match TRBD1. After removal of 3 bases from V and 1 base from J, the junction contained 7 bases not matched to a gene. The CDR3 length is 16 residues. Germline CDR1 and CDR2: MGHRA and YSYEKL. Here the CDR3 DNA reads TGCGCCAGCAGCCAGGGGACAGGACGGAGGAACACTGAAGCTTTCTTT. As protein: CASSQGTGRRNTEAFF.

This clonotype was observed a handful of times. The rearrangement links TRBV12-3 or TRBV12-4 to TRBJ1-6; D is perhaps TRBD1 (5 bases). Trimming removed 10 bases at V and 8 bases at J, with 18 bases between. This CDR3 has 14 amino acids. The CDR3 bases are TGTGCCACCAAAAACACCCGGGGGGATTCACCCCTCCACTTT. Translating gives CATKNTRGDSPLHF.

This clonotype was seen only a few times. The CDR3 sequence is CASSLEAAGRGYTF. CDR3 nucleotides: TGTGCCAGCAGCTTAGAGGCGGCGGGCCGCGGCTACACCTTC. The chain combines TRBV7-9 with TRBJ1-2; D is undetermined. CDR3 length equals 14 residues. V was pared by 1 base and J by 8 bases, with 14 bases between. Germline V gene data show CDR1 as SEHNR and CDR2 as FQNEAQ (reference sequence).

In its sample, this clonotype was seen a few times. This chain connects TRBV7-3 to TRBJ2-2, with a weak D call TRBD1 (5 bases). Germline assignment: CDR1 SGHTA and CDR2 FQGTGA. The germline V and J ends were trimmed by 5 bases and 3 bases, with 13 bases remaining between them. This CDR3 is built from 15 residues. The CDR3 here is CASSAQASDTGELFF. The CDR3 DNA reads TGTGCCAGCAGCGCACAGGCTTCCGACACCGGGGAGCTGTTTTTT.

This clonotype occurred a few times. The genes are TRBV4-1 and TRBJ2-7; D uncertain. Trimming stripped 1 base from V and 4 bases from J, with 14 bases between. This CDR3 is built from 15 residues. Germline assignment: CDR1 MGHRA and CDR2 YSYEKL. CDR3 sequence: CASSQGWVSTYEQYF. In DNA, the CDR3 is TGCGCCAGCAGCCAAGGTTGGGTCAGTACTTACGAGCAGTACTTC.

This clonotype has more than one count but fewer than ten. V usage is TRBV7-2 and J usage is TRBJ1-4, with no clear D. CDR1 and CDR2 (germline): SGHTA, FQGNSA. V lost 4 bases and J lost 0, with 21 bases in between. This CDR3 has 19 residues. The CDR3 region has the DNA TGTGCCAGCAGCTCCGAGCCTTACAAATGGCGGGCAACTAATGAAAAACTGTTTTTT. Translating gives CASSSEPYKWRATNEKLFF.

J is TRBJ2-7 and V is TRBV5-6; possibly TRBD2 for D (5 bases). The ends were cut back, 3 bases at V and 3 bases at J, with 13 bases in the middle. The CDR3 length is 14 residues. CDR1 and CDR2 (germline): SGHDT, YYEEEE. DNA for the CDR3: TGTGCCAGCAGCTACCGGGATGGAGGCTACGAGCAGTACTTC. Amino acid sequence: CASSYRDGGYEQYF.

The J gene is TRBJ1-1, the V gene TRBV6-5; D is unresolved. Germline V gene lookup returns CDR1 MNHEY and CDR2 SVGAGI. Trimming took 2 bases from V and 8 from J, leaving 6 bases between them. The CDR3 is 11 amino acids. CDR3 DNA: TGTGCCAGCAGTTACATGTTCGAAGCTTTCTTT. It is translated as CASSYMFEAFF.

This clonotype was picked up a small number of times. The chain is built from TRBV20-1 and TRBJ2-3, with D possibly being TRBD1 or TRBD2 (6 bases each). The CDR3 consists of 15 residues. The germline CDR1 and CDR2 sequences are DFQATT and SNEGSKA (reference sequence). Trimming left V 4 bases short and J 3 bases short, with 17 bases between. In DNA, the CDR3 is TGCAGTGCTACGCTGGGATGGGGGGCGACAGATACGCAGTATTTT. This gives the protein CSATLGWGATDTQYF.